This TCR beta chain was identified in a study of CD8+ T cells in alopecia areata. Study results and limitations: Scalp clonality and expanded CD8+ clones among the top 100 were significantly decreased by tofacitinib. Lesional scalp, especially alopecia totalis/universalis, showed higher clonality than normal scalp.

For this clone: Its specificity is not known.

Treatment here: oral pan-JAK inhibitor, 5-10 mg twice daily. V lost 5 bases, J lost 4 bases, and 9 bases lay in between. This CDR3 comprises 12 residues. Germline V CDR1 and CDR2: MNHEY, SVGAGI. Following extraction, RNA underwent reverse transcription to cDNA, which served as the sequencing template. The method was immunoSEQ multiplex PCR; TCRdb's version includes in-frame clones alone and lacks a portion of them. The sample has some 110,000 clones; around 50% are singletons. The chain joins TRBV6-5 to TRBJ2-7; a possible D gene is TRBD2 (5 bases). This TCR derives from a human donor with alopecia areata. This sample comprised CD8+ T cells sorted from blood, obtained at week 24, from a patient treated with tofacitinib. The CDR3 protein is CASSPGSYEQYF. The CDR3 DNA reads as TGTGCCAGCAGTCCGGGGTCTTACGAGCAGTACTTC.